Presented here are 5 T cell receptor beta chains from one specimen sequenced in a study of T cell responses to AZD1222 COVID-19 vaccine (dated by TCRdb to about 2021). Interpreted using the paper, the time point label stands for: baseline before first vaccination. Library preparation used the immunoSEQ multiplex PCR assay. Sourced from immuneACCESS, this table was stored by TCRdb with only in-frame sequences that have V and J called. A share of the clones is absent; for the studies checked, an unresolved V gene accounts for under half, and the remainder has no known explanation. This sample holds about 140,000 clones; roughly nine tenths were observed only once. Clones ranked in the top ten supply under 2% of the sample. Sequences were derived from peripheral blood, sampled on day 0 of AZD1222 vaccination. The receptor set was obtained from an adult in good health.

CDR3 in amino acids: CASSQQGARKYGYTF. For the CDR3, the DNA is TGTGCCAGCAGCCAGCAGGGGGCAAGAAAATATGGCTACACCTTC. The genes are TRBV3-1 (or the pseudogene TRBV3-2) and TRBJ1-2; TRBD1 agrees at 8 bases. This CDR3 is built from 15 residues. V gave up 3 bases and J gave up 5 bases; unmatched junction bases: 8. From germline, CDR1 is LGHDT and CDR2 YNNKEL (reference sequence).

This chain links TRBV19 with TRBJ2-5, with D possibly TRBD2 on 5 matching bases. Trimming removed 8 bases at V and 5 bases at J, with 18 bases between. The CDR3 is made up of 14 amino acids. Germline CDR1 is LNHDA and CDR2 is SQIVND (reference sequence). CDR3 bases: TGTGCCAGTGGTGGACTCAATAGGAGGGAGACCCAGTACTTC. Translating gives CASGGLNRRETQYF.

The J gene is TRBJ2-1, the V gene TRBV5-1; 9 bases are shared with TRBD1. The V segment lost 4 bases and the J segment 7 bases; nucleotides outside the gene matches: 12. CDR3 length equals 16 residues. Germline V CDR1 and CDR2: SGHRS, YFSETQ. The CDR3 reads CASSPPGTGRGNEQFF. CDR3 coding DNA: TGCGCCAGCAGCCCACCAGGGACAGGGAGGGGGAATGAGCAGTTCTTC.

Here the CDR3 DNA reads TGCGCCAGCAGCTTTCCAGGGCCCCCTAGCACAGATACGCAGTATTTT. Translation gives CASSFPGPPSTDTQYF. The rearrangement joins TRBV5-1 to TRBJ2-3; D may be TRBD1 (5 bases). The CDR3 loop spans 16 amino acids. Germline values: CDR1 SGHRS, CDR2 YFSETQ. Trimming shortened V by 2 bases and J by 0 bases, and 13 bases separated the two germline ends. Supplemented by reference TRBV5-1 and TRBJ2-3, the full variable domain reads KAGVTQTPRYLIKTRGQQVTLSCSPISGHRSVSWYQQTPGQGLQFLFEYFSETQRNKGNFPGRFSGRQFSNSRSEMNVSTLELGDSALYLCASSFPGPPSTDTQYFGPGTRLTVL.

The rearrangement uses TRBV15 and TRBJ2-7; 9 bases align to TRBD2. Trimming removed 1 base from V and 4 bases from J; junction bases left unmatched: 5. CDR3 size: 15 residues. In germline, CDR1 is LNHNV, CDR2 YYDKDF (reference sequence). CDR3: CATSRALAGKYEQYF. CDR3 nucleotide sequence: TGTGCCACCAGCAGAGCTCTAGCGGGGAAATACGAGCAGTACTTC.